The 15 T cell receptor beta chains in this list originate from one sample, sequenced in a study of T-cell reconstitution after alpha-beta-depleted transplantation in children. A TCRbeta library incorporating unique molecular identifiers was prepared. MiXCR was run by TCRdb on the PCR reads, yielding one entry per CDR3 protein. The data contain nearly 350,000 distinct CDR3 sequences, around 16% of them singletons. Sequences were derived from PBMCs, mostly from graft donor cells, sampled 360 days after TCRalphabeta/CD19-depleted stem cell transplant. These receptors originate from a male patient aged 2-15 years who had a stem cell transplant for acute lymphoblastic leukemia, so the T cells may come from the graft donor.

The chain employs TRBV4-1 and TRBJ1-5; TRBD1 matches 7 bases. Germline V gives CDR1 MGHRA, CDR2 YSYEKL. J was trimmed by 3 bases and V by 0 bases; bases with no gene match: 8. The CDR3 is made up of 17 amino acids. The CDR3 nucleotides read TGCGCCAGCAGCCAAGAAAAAGGAGGACAGGCCAATCAGCCCCAGCATTTT. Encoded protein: CASSQEKGGQANQPQHF.

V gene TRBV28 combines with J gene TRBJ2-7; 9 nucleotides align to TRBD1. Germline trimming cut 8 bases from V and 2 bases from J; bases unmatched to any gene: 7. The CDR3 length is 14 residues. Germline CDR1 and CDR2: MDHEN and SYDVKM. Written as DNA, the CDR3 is TGTGCCAGCCGAGGGGGGACAGGGCCCTACGAGCAGTACTTC. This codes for CASRGGTGPYEQYF.

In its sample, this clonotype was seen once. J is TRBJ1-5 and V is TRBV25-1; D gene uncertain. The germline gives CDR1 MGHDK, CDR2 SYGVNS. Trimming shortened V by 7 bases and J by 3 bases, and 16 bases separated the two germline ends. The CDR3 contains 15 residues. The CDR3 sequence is CASTIPAGHNQPQHF. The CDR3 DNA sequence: TGTGCCAGCACCATTCCGGCGGGCCACAATCAGCCCCAGCATTTT. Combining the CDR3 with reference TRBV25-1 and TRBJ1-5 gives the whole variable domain EADIYQTPRYLVIGTGKKITLECSQTMGHDKMYWYQQDPGMELHLIHYSYGVNSTEKGDLSSESTVSRIRTEHFPLTLESARPSHTSQYLCASTIPAGHNQPQHFGDGTRLSIL.

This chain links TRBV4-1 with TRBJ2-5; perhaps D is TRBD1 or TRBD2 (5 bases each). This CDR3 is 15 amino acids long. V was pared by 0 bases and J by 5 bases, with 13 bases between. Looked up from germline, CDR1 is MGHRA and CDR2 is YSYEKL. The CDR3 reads CASSQDWFEGETQYF. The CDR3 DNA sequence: TGCGCCAGCAGCCAAGATTGGTTCGAGGGGGAGACCCAGTACTTC.

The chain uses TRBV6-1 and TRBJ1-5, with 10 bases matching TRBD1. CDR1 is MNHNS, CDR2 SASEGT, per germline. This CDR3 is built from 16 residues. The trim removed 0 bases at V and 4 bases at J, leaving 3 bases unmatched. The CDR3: CASSEAWTGGNQPQHF. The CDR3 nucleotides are TGTGCCAGCAGTGAAGCCTGGACAGGGGGAAATCAGCCCCAGCATTTT.

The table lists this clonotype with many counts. CDR3 sequence reads: CASSLFPGLHTYEQYF. The CDR3 nucleotides read TGTGCCAGCAGCTTGTTCCCGGGACTCCATACCTACGAGCAGTACTTC. This chain uses TRBV5-6 with TRBJ2-7; tentative D call: TRBD2 (6 bases). This CDR3 has 16 residues. Trimming stripped 1 base from V and 2 bases from J, with 16 bases between. The V gene's germline CDR1 is SGHDT and CDR2 YYEEEE.

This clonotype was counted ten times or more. The chain's CDR3 is CASSSSRYGYTF. DNA for the CDR3: TGCGCCAGCAGCTCCTCCCGATATGGCTACACCTTC. The chain couples TRBV5-1 to TRBJ1-2; D is unresolved. V was shortened by 3 bases and J by 5 bases, with 8 bases between the two germline ends. The CDR3 is 12 amino acids. Per germline, CDR1 SGHRS and CDR2 YFSETQ. Full variable domain (remainder filled in from reference TRBV5-1 and TRBJ1-2): KAGVTQTPRYLIKTRGQQVTLSCSPISGHRSVSWYQQTPGQGLQFLFEYFSETQRNKGNFPGRFSGRQFSNSRSEMNVSTLELGDSALYLCASSSSRYGYTFGSGTRLTVV.

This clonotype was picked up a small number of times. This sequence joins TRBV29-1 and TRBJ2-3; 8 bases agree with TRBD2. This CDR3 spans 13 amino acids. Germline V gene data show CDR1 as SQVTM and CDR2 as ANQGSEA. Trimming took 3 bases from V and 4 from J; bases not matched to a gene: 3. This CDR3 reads CSVEREAPDTQYF. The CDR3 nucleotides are TGCAGCGTTGAGCGGGAGGCCCCAGATACGCAGTATTTT.

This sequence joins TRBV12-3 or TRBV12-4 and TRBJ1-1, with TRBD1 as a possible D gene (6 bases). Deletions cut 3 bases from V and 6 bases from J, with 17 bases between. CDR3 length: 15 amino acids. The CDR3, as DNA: TGTGCCAGCAGTTTCGGACAGCCGCGGGGGGCTGAAGCTTTCTTT. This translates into CASSFGQPRGAEAFF.

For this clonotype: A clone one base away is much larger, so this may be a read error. The CDR3: CASSFGPGLRVCNEQFF. The CDR3, as DNA: TGTGCCAGCAGTTTTGGGCCGGGACTACGGGTGTGCAATGAGCAGTTCTTC. The gene calls are TRBV28 and TRBJ2-1; 7 bases are shared with TRBD2. The trim removed 3 bases at V and 6 bases at J, leaving 14 bases unmatched. Germline loops: CDR1 MDHEN, CDR2 SYDVKM. This CDR3 spans 17 amino acids. The variable domain in full, completed from reference TRBV28 and TRBJ2-1, reads DVKVTQSSRYLVKRTGEKVFLECVQDMDHENMFWYRQDPGLGLRLIYFSYDVKMKEKGDIPEGYSVSREKKERFSLILESASTNQTSMYLCASSFGPGLRVCNEQFFGPGTRLTVL.

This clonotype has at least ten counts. CDR3 in DNA: TGCAGTGCTAGACTCCCTTACCATTCACCCCTCCACTTT. Translation: CSARLPYHSPLHF. The J gene is TRBJ1-6, the V gene TRBV20-1; no reliable D call. This CDR3 has 13 residues. Germline V gene data show CDR1 as DFQATT and CDR2 as SNEGSKA (reference sequence). V was trimmed by 2 bases and J by 8 bases, leaving 10 bases between them.

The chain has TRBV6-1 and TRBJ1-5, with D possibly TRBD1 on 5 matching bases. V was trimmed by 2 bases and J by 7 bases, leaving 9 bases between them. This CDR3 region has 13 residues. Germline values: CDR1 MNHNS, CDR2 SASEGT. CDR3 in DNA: TGTGCCAGCAGTGAACGAGGGGTGCAGCCCCAGCATTTT. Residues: CASSERGVQPQHF.

The CDR3 DNA reads TGTGCCAGCAGAAGTCTAGCGGGAAAAGAGACCCAGTACTTC. Encoded protein: CASRSLAGKETQYF. The chain uses TRBV2 and TRBJ2-5, with 9 bases matching TRBD2. Germline V gene lookup returns CDR1 SNHLY and CDR2 FYNNEI. The CDR3 spans 14 residues. The trim removed 6 bases at V and 3 bases at J, leaving 5 bases unmatched.

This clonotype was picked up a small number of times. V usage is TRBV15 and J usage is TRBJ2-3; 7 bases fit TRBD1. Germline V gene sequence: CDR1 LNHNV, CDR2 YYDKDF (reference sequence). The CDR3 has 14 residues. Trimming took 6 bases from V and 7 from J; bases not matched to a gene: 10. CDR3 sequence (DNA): TGTGCCACCAGGTCCCCGGGACAGATTTATACGCAGTATTTT. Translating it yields CATRSPGQIYTQYF.

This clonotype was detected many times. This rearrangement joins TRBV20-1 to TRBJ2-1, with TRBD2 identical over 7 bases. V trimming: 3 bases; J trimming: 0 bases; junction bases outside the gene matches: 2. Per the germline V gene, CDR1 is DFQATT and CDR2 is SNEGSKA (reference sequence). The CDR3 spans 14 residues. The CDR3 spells CSARGGSSYNEQFF. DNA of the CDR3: TGCAGTGCTAGGGGCGGGAGCTCCTACAATGAGCAGTTCTTC.